The clone carrying this T cell receptor (beta chain) was recorded a few times. Its specificity is unknown. This sample stems from a study of T-cell memory formation after mild COVID-19. Study background: Clusters of TCRs were largely donor specific.

V shed 0 bases, J shed 2 bases, and the junction held 5 bases outside the gene matches. Germline lookup yields CDR1 MGHRA and CDR2 YSYEKL. The CDR3 extends over 17 amino acids. 5'RACE with constant-segment primers yielded barcoded, UMI-tagged TCR alpha and TCR beta cDNA libraries. In TCRdb, the 5' RACE reads were re-called with MiXCR into one record per CDR3 protein. Of over 400,000 distinct CDR3 sequences in the sample, 23% were seen once. Regarding the study as a whole: Specificity for SARS-CoV-2 was not confirmed among the second-wave clones peaking on day 37. Pre-infection memory showed some responding clones, and this suggested that cross-reactive memory joined.

The receptor's source is an adult woman who had mild COVID-19 (a few samples of this study predate the infection). Cell type and time point are not known. The sequenced material came from PBMCs or a T cell subset sorted from them (not recorded which). This chain links TRBV4-1 with TRBJ2-5, with TRBD1 identical over 11 bases. As DNA, the CDR3 is TGCGCCAGCAGCCAAGATTACGGACAGGGGGCTCAAGAGACCCAGTACTTC. It is translated as CASSQDYGQGAQETQYF.